The clone carrying this T cell receptor (beta chain) was recorded a few times. Its antigen is as yet unknown. The source material, RNA transcripts, was used to amplify TCR beta CDR3 regions. When the TCR CDR3 underwent first-round RT-PCR, the HTBI primer set was used. MiXCR, applied by TCRdb to the multiplex PCR reads, yields one record per CDR3 protein. This table has 550,000 to 700,000 distinct CDR3 sequences, approximately 14% appearing once. From germline, CDR1 is LNHDA and CDR2 SQIVND (reference sequence). The length of the CDR3 is 15 residues. The germline V and J ends were trimmed by 3 bases and 2 bases, with 13 bases remaining between them. A patient was excluded if there was uncontrolled infection, other autoimmune disease, pregnancy or lactation. The PBMCs had their origin in around 10 ml of fresh peripheral blood. The data derive from a study of T cells in Graves' hyperthyroidism and ophthalmopathy. Overall study results and limits: From stable hyperthyroidism, ophthalmopathy was separated by a 13 V-J model.

Sample: blood. This chain joins TRBV19 and TRBJ2-5; D possibly corresponds to TRBD2 (5 bases). The receptor's source is a woman aged 40 to 49 with Graves' ophthalmopathy. The CDR3 protein is CASSIGGNLQETQYF. The CDR3 DNA sequence: TGTGCCAGTAGTATCGGAGGCAATCTACAAGAGACCCAGTACTTC.